These T cell receptor beta chains were read from a single sample in a study of blood T cells in healthy people across ages. One entry per CDR3 protein, called by TCRdb with MiXCR from the 5' RACE reads. This sample yields around 800,000 distinct CDR3 sequences, of which around 50% are seen a single time; around a sixth belongs to the top ten. The sample taken for sequencing was blood. The origin of the receptors is a man at least 80 years old in good health. Each CDR3 is given without its conserved first and last residue. Where a row states a size, it is once, few, many or the class of an expanded clone; other rows omit it.

few TRBJ1-4 TRBV6-2/TRBV6-3 ASSFIGQGKLELF
NA TRBJ1-5 TRBV12-3/TRBV12-4 ASTITGRDQPQH
NA TRBJ2-1 TRBV29-1 SVEHQAYYSYNEQF
NA TRBJ1-3 TRBV29-1 SVGVGNTIY
NA TRBJ1-6 TRBV11-2 AGSLRGRNNSPLH
NA TRBJ1-2 TRBV2 ASRLGGLAYGYT
NA TRBJ2-7 TRBV4-3 ASSRTSGRDYEQY
NA TRBJ2-6 TRBV9 ASSAQSGANVLT
once TRBJ2-2 TRBV10-3 AISEQAGVGGELF
NA TRBJ2-5 TRBV6-2/TRBV6-3 ASSYSTAYQETQY
NA TRBJ2-1 TRBV7-2 ASSSFGAGGPDEQF
few TRBJ2-7 TRBV5-1 ASRPNRAVTSYEQY
NA TRBJ2-1 TRBV20-1 SASRWREGQVQF
many TRBJ2-3 TRBV11-2 ASRPVWGPDTQY
few TRBJ2-1 TRBV4-1 ASSQGTRLREQF
NA TRBJ2-3 TRBV20-1 SVSLRRTSTDTQY
NA TRBJ1-2 TRBV5-1 ASSPDGRSLPYGYT
NA TRBJ2-1 TRBV7-9 ASSDSGSNEQF
NA TRBJ1-1 TRBV21-1 ASSKAKVRGLGAF
large TRBJ2-5 TRBV5-1 ASIGTSGSWETQY
NA TRBJ1-5 TRBV7-8 ASSSSPRDGGALPQH
NA TRBJ2-3 TRBV12-3/TRBV12-4 ASRPGTSGASTDTQY
NA TRBJ2-1 TRBV10-3 AISELAREGYNEQF
NA NA TRBV21-1 ASSPTSGDVYEQY
NA TRBJ1-2 TRBV7-8 ASSPGGLGYT
NA TRBJ1-6 TRBV15 VTSRGRPDNSPLH